This TCR beta chain was retrieved from a study of blood T cell repertoires in COVID-19 (TCRdb year 2020). The study in broad terms: Samples from collaborators originated in the United States, Italy and Spain and spanned both the acute and convalescent phases of COVID-19. The prospective study material was composed of cDNA or gDNA derived from T cells, B-cell-depleted T cells, or PBMCs. The dataset comprised deeply sampled blood TCRbeta repertoires from subjects exposed to, actively infected with, or recovered from COVID-19. The repertoires were released in a freely available public database meant as a resource for research on the immune response to SARS-CoV-2. The samples were drawn from the first 160 participants of the ongoing ImmuneRACE study and from over a thousand subjects provided by 6 global collaborators. Nearly every sample came with metadata listing a de-identified subject ID, COVID-19 status, age in years and sex. Where available, HLA class I and class II types were obtained from metadata supplied by the sample provider rather than from assay-based typing. Overall results and qualifications from the work: The amount of clinical and demographic metadata varied by source and participant and was provided uncurated.

TCRbeta CDR3 regions were amplified from genomic DNA by means of the immunoSEQ Assay, a bias-controlled multiplex PCR. From the authors' description of their analysis: The number of nucleated cells in each sample was estimated by amplification of reference gene primers within the assay. To quantify the absolute abundance of each unique TCRbeta CDR3 rearrangement, sequence reads were collapsed and filtered. Productive Simpson clonality was computed per sample as the square root of Simpson's diversity index over productive rearrangements. TCRdb re-hosts the immuneACCESS table, in-frame sequences only. Its copies lack some clones; in the studies checked, an unresolved V gene accounts for under half of them, and the cause for the rest is not known. Clone size and V and J calls were adopted from that table, with D and trimming inferred from the DNA. The sample records approximately 110,000 clones, approximately 86% of which are singletons. In total, the top ten clones hold almost 4.5% of the sample.

The V and J ends are trimmed by 5 bases and 5 bases, leaving 15 bases between them. The germline V gene sets CDR1 to MGHDK and CDR2 to SYGVNS. Counted from cysteine to phenylalanine, this CDR3 has 14 amino acids. Only CDR3 DNA is held: 42 bases, read in frame from base 1. Of note for this clone: There is no known antigen for this receptor. Base quality data are lacking; no much larger clone is found one base away.

Whole blood was collected in K2EDTA tubes by collaborating institutions according to the institutions' own protocols. For TCRbeta analysis, collaborators shipped samples as frozen whole blood, isolated PBMCs, or DNA extracted from either of those sample types. Recombination connected TRBV25-1 to TRBJ1-1; a tentative D call is TRBD1 (5 bases match). This clonotype was obtained from a man aged 35 to 55 with acute or convalescent COVID-19. Sample: peripheral blood. The DNA sequence is TGTGCCAGCAGTCTTAGGGGCCTGCGGACTGAAGCTTTCTTT. It specifies CASSLRGLRTEAFF.